The text below deals with one TCR beta chain. The target of this receptor is not known. The sample holds no much larger clone one base away, and base qualities are not on file. Trimming takes 6 bases off V and 5 bases off J; junction bases not matched to a gene: 8. The CDR3 spans 14 residues, from the cysteine through the phenylalanine. Only CDR3 DNA remains: 42 bases, in frame from the first base. CDR1 is given as MNHEY and CDR2 as SMNVEV, both from the germline V gene (reference sequence). Sorted unstimulated T cells, along with proliferating T cells recovered from mixed lymphocyte reactions, underwent TCRbeta CDR3 sequencing. Fresh whole blood from around 11 HLA-typed healthy donors was used to isolate PBMCs. To map where alloreactive clones came from, CD4+ regulatory T cells in the unstimulated state were FACS-sorted. To prepare the library, the immunoSEQ multiplex PCR assay was applied. Each sample had some 9.7 x 10^4 TCR templates assayed by the deep sequencing platform. Genomic DNA extracted from sorted T cells was used for TCRbeta CDR3 sequencing. Concerning the study's data processing: Clonal analysis of TCRbeta CDR3 data was done in the R programming language. Alloreactive CD4+ and CD8+ clones were identified by comparing unstimulated samples to CFSE-low samples taken after the reaction. Regulatory or non-regulatory origin of alloreactive CD4+ clones was assigned by matching sequences to the sorted unstimulated Treg and non-Treg repertoires. TCRdb carries this immuneACCESS record with in-frame sequences only. Its versions omit some clonotypes, under half of them owing to an unresolved V gene in the studies checked, with the rest unexplained. The DNA gave D and trimming, while V, J and clone size come from that table. This sample holds more than 85,000 clones; less than 95% were observed only once. The leading ten clones occupy approximately 0.61% of the sample.

This specimen belongs to a study of siplizumab effects on memory and regulatory T cells (dated by TCRdb to between 2019 and 2020). General notes on the study: The effect of the anti-CD2 antibody siplizumab on alloreactive T-cell subsets was examined in allogeneic mixed lymphocyte reactions constructed from human PBMCs.

The paper as a whole reports these results and caveats: Siplizumab significantly reduced the cumulative frequency of alloreactive sequences traceable to unstimulated CD4+ memory T cells. Because sequences below about 10^-5 frequency were poorly captured, only a minor fraction of alloreactive clones could be mapped to unstimulated subsets. Among mappable alloreactive CD4+ clones, the Treg-derived fraction averaged around 63% with siplizumab versus around 25% in control reactions. Roughly 80-97% of proliferating CD4+ or CD8+ clones could not be assigned a naive or memory phenotype. Unstimulated naive T cells appeared to be more diverse than memory T cells, and naive cells seemed to make a substantial contribution to the alloresponse. The suppressive function of proliferating Tregs from siplizumab cultures was not functionally confirmed.

This chain joins TRBV27 to TRBJ2-5; the junction holds 8 bases that match TRBD1. The source of this sequence is a human donor in good health. The material sequenced was Tregs sorted from blood. The nucleotide sequence reads as follows: TGTGCCAGCAGGGGACGGACAGGGATGGAGACCCAGTACTTC. This is translated as CASRGRTGMETQYF.